This T cell receptor (beta chain) was documented in a study of blood T cell repertoires in COVID-19. The CDR3 totals 15 residues. The V gene's germline CDR1 is SNHLY and CDR2 FYNNEI. V shed 3 bases and J 2 bases; nucleotides not matched to a gene: 5. Participant age was roughly 18 to 95 years, and participants resided in roughly 25 US areas. Repertoires were generated with immunoSEQ multiplex PCR, while TCRdb's copy carries only in-frame clones and drops some. Found here are over 130,000 clones, approximately 84% of them singletons; the top ten hold roughly 3.9%. The specimen was PBMCs or T cells enriched from blood (not recorded which). J is TRBJ2-5 and V is TRBV2, with TRBD2 identical over 8 bases. The TCR comes from a man between 45 and 60 years old in a cohort exposed to, infected with or recovered from COVID-19 (not recorded which). CDR3 DNA: TGTGCCAGCAGTGACCAGCGGGAGAAGCAAGAGACCCAGTACTTC. Protein product: CASSDQREKQETQYF.